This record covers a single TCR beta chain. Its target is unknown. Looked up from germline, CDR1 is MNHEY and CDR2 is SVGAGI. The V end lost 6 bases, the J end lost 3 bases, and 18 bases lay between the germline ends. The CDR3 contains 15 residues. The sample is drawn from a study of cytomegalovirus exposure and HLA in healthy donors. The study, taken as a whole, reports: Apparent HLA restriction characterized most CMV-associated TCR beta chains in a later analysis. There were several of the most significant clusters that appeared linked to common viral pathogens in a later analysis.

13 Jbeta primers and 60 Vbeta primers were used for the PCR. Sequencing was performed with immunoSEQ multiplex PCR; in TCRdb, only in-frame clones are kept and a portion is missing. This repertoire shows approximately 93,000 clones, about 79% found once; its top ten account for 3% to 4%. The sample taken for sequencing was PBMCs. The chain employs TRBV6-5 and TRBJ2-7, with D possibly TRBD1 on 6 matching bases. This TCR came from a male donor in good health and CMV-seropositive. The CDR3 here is CASSSNRVLVYEQYF. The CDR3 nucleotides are TGTGCCAGCAGCAGTAACAGGGTTTTGGTCTACGAGCAGTACTTC.